The rows below give T cell receptor beta chains drawn from one sample of a study of shared clonotypes between healthy human individuals. Only in-frame clones appear in the TCRdb table, and some are missing; sequencing was by immunoSEQ multiplex PCR. The sample yields millions of clones, approximately 90% seen once. Sequenced: naive CD4+ T cells sorted from blood. The receptor source for this set is a man aged 18 to 29 in good health. Both conserved end residues are part of each CDR3. The order of the fields is V gene, D gene, clone size, J gene, CDR3 protein, CDR3 DNA. A D gene is named only where the DNA matches it firmly. Size tells how often a clone was seen (once, few, many) or the class of an expanded clone, and some rows leave it out.

>TRBV30|TRBD1|.|TRBJ2-3
CAWSAGQGGSGTQYF
TGTGCCTGGAGTGCGGGACAGGGTGGTAGCGGTACGCAGTATTTT
>TRBV5-1|TRBD1|.|TRBJ2-7
CASSSPGQGLYEQYF
TGCGCCAGCAGCTCGCCGGGACAGGGTCTGTACGAGCAGTACTTC
>TRBV6-5|TRBD2|.|TRBJ2-3
CASSMTSGEADTQYF
TGTGCCAGCAGCATGACTAGCGGGGAGGCAGATACGCAGTATTTT
>TRBV10-3|TRBD1|.|TRBJ2-1
CAISATGGEQFF
TGTGCCATCAGTGCGACAGGGGGTGAGCAGTTCTTC
>TRBV7-6|TRBD1|.|TRBJ1-6
CASSLDPQGSSYNSPLHF
TGTGCCAGCAGCTTAGATCCACAGGGGAGCTCCTATAATTCACCCCTCCACTTT
>TRBV7-9|TRBD1|once|TRBJ1-4
CASSLATGDNEKLFF
TGTGCCAGCAGCCTCGCCACAGGGGATAATGAAAAACTGTTTTTT
>TRBV6-5|TRBD1|.|TRBJ2-2
CAISGQGRTGELFF
TGTGCCATCTCGGGACAGGGGCGCACCGGGGAGCTGTTTTTT
>TRBV4-1|.|.|TRBJ2-2
CASSRGVTTGELFF
TGCGCCAGCAGCCGGGGGGTCACCACCGGGGAGCTGTTTTTT
>TRBV25-1|.|.|TRBJ2-3
CASSDTRLPDTQYF
TGTGCCAGCAGTGATACCCGGCTCCCAGATACGCAGTATTTT
>TRBV7-9|.|.|TRBJ1-6
CASAGQPNSPLHF
TGTGCCAGCGCGGGGCAGCCCAATTCACCCCTCCACTTT
>TRBV9|.|.|TRBJ2-7
CASSVATQGYEQYF
TGTGCCAGCAGCGTAGCTACCCAGGGCTACGAGCAGTACTTC
>TRBV7-9|.|.|TRBJ2-1
CASSLDPSRQFF
TGTGCCAGCAGCTTAGATCCTTCTCGGCAGTTCTTC
>TRBV7-2|.|.|TRBJ1-2
CASSLAGLYGYTF
TGTGCCAGCAGCTTAGCCGGGTTATATGGCTACACCTTC
>TRBV19|.|.|TRBJ1-5
CASSIGSGVNQPQHF
TGTGCCAGTAGTATCGGTTCCGGGGTGAATCAGCCCCAGCATTTT
>TRBV7-2|.|.|TRBJ2-7
CASSLGPGGSYEQYF
TGTGCCAGCAGCTTAGGCCCCGGCGGGTCCTACGAGCAGTACTTC
>TRBV6-1|.|.|TRBJ2-7
CASKPGTQRTEQYF
TGTGCCAGCAAACCCGGGACCCAGAGGACCGAGCAGTACTTC
>TRBV5-1|.|.|TRBJ1-2
CASSLDSLYGYTF
TGCGCCAGCAGCCTCGACAGCCTCTATGGCTACACCTTC
>TRBV28|TRBD1|.|TRBJ1-5
CASTLTGGNQPQHF
TGTGCCAGCACTCTTACAGGGGGCAATCAGCCCCAGCATTTT
>TRBV18|.|few|TRBJ1-5
CASSPPGVGVGQPQHF
TGTGCCAGCTCACCACCGGGTGTGGGAGTAGGACAGCCCCAGCATTTT
>TRBV10-1|.|.|TRBJ1-4
CASSAGPAEKLFF
TGCGCCAGCAGTGCAGGTCCTGCGGAAAAACTGTTTTTT
>TRBV5-1|.|.|TRBJ2-1
CASSIPRNYNEQFF
TGCGCCAGCAGCATACCGAGGAACTACAATGAGCAGTTCTTC
>TRBV30|TRBD2|once|TRBJ2-7
CAWSVPTSGAYEQYF
TGTGCCTGGAGTGTACCCACTAGCGGAGCCTACGAGCAGTACTTC
>TRBV18|.|.|TRBJ1-5
CASSPTGFNQPQHF
TGTGCCAGCTCACCCACAGGTTTCAATCAGCCCCAGCATTTT
>TRBV6-5|.|.|TRBJ1-5
CASRPTGTSNQPQHF
TGTGCCAGCAGGCCAACGGGGACGAGCAATCAGCCCCAGCATTTT
>TRBV7-3|.|.|TRBJ2-1
CASSLTYNNEQFF
TGTGCCAGCAGCTTAACGTACAATAATGAGCAGTTCTTC
>TRBV7-7|TRBD2|.|TRBJ2-3
CASSPGGRRTDTQYF
TGTGCTAGCAGCCCGGGGGGGAGACGCACAGATACGCAGTATTTT
>TRBV11-3|.|.|TRBJ2-7
CASSLLPGETYEQYF
TGTGCCAGCAGCTTACTACCAGGGGAGACCTACGAGCAGTACTTC
>TRBV7-9|.|.|TRBJ1-1
CASSFSGSYTEAFF
TGTGCCAGCAGCTTTTCGGGCTCCTACACTGAAGCTTTCTTT
>TRBV7-3|TRBD1|.|TRBJ1-2
CASSQETGGDGYTF
TGTGCCAGCAGCCAAGAGACAGGGGGCGATGGCTACACCTTC
>TRBV27|.|.|TRBJ2-7
CASSFSLNHYEQYF
TGTGCCAGCAGTTTCTCTCTAAATCACTACGAGCAGTACTTC
>TRBV6-6|.|.|TRBJ2-5
CASTDSMGETQYF
TGTGCCAGCACGGACTCGATGGGGGAGACCCAGTACTTC
>TRBV5-5|TRBD1|.|TRBJ1-6
CASGPGTGISSYNSPLHF
TGTGCCAGCGGTCCCGGGACAGGGATTAGCTCCTATAATTCACCCCTCCACTTT
>TRBV7-8|TRBD1|once|TRBJ2-6
CASSGPGTALSGANVLTF
TGTGCCAGCAGCGGTCCCGGGACAGCTCTCTCTGGGGCCAACGTCCTGACTTTC
>TRBV6-6|TRBD1|.|TRBJ2-7
CASSRPGQRQYF
TGTGCCAGCAGCCGACCGGGACAGCGGCAGTACTTC
>TRBV6-5|.|.|TRBJ2-1
CASSYSGIYNEQFF
TGTGCCAGCAGTTACTCTGGAATATACAATGAGCAGTTCTTC
>TRBV10-3|.|.|TRBJ2-1
CAIGEQTYNEQFF
TGTGCCATCGGCGAACAGACCTACAATGAGCAGTTCTTC
>TRBV6-1|TRBD2|.|TRBJ2-1
CASGLADTSYNEQFF
TGTGCCAGCGGACTAGCTGATACCTCCTACAATGAGCAGTTCTTC
>TRBV10-3|TRBD2|once|TRBJ2-1
CAIRQLAGAWNEQFF
TGTGCCATCAGACAACTAGCGGGGGCATGGAATGAGCAGTTCTTC
>TRBV9|.|.|TRBJ2-1
CASSVSDSYNEQFF
TGTGCCAGCAGCGTATCGGACAGTTACAATGAGCAGTTCTTC
>TRBV7-2|TRBD1|.|TRBJ2-2
CASSITGTVTGELFF
TGTGCCAGCAGCATCACCGGGACAGTCACCGGGGAGCTGTTTTTT
>TRBV11-1|TRBD2|once|TRBJ2-7
CASSASGGLNEQYF
TGTGCCAGCAGCGCGAGCGGGGGGCTGAACGAGCAGTACTTC
>TRBV6-5|.|few|TRBJ2-2
CASSPGLGSGELFF
TGTGCCAGCAGCCCGGGTCTCGGGTCCGGGGAGCTGTTTTTT
>TRBV6-1|TRBD2|.|TRBJ2-3
CASRRTSGTDTQYF
TGTGCCAGCAGGCGGACTAGCGGCACAGATACGCAGTATTTT
>TRBV12-5|.|.|TRBJ2-7
CASGRGGQQGSYEQYF
TGTGCTAGTGGTAGGGGCGGGCAACAAGGCTCCTACGAGCAGTACTTC
>TRBV5-6|TRBD1|.|TRBJ1-2
CASSLGTGGNYGYTF
TGTGCCAGCAGCTTGGGGACAGGGGGCAACTATGGCTACACCTTC
>TRBV6-6|.|few|TRBJ1-6
CASNPPGIRDSPLHF
TGTGCCAGCAACCCCCCAGGGATAAGGGATTCACCCCTCCACTTT
>TRBV10-2|TRBD2|.|TRBJ2-7
CASRGRGGTYEQYF
TGCGCCAGCCGCGGGAGGGGCGGGACCTACGAGCAGTACTTC
>TRBV5-1|.|once|TRBJ1-3
CASSISSQSGNTIYF
TGCGCCAGCAGCATAAGCAGCCAATCTGGAAACACCATATATTTT
>TRBV7-3|.|.|TRBJ1-1
CASNIMNTEAFF
TGTGCCAGCAACATAATGAACACTGAAGCTTTCTTT
>TRBV5-1|TRBD1|.|TRBJ1-4
CASSLAGTGGEKLFF
TGCGCCAGCAGCTTGGCCGGGACAGGCGGTGAAAAACTGTTTTTT
>TRBV5-4|.|.|TRBJ1-1
CASSEGHLLNTEAFF
TGTGCCAGCAGCGAGGGCCACTTATTGAACACTGAAGCTTTCTTT